This entry features one T cell receptor (beta chain) sequence. This record comes from a study of blood T cell repertoires in COVID-19. For the study at large: COVID-19 samples collected from the United States, Italy and Spain covered acute and convalescent phases. PBMCs, B-cell-depleted T cells, or T cells were the source of the cDNA or gDNA that made up the material.

Seattle researchers signed up patients amid active infection and tracked them longitudinally. This table comes from immunoSEQ multiplex PCR, and its TCRdb copy is limited to in-frame clones, with some not included. The sample has 450,000 or so clones; roughly 89% are singletons. V was clipped by 0 bases and J by 5 bases; unmatched bases: 2. Looked up from germline, CDR1 is SGHDT and CDR2 is YYEEEE. The CDR3 is 14 residues long. The sequencing input was peripheral blood. The V and J genes are TRBV5-6 and TRBJ1-5; 7 positions agree with TRBD1. This TCR was sampled from a man between 18 and 35 years old with COVID-19, enrolled during active disease. This chain's CDR3 is CASSLEGGDQPQHF. In nucleotides, the CDR3 is TGTGCCAGCAGCTTGGAAGGGGGCGATCAGCCCCAGCATTTT.